These 21 T cell receptor beta chains came from one sample sequenced in a study of blood T cell repertoires in COVID-19. The repertoire was sequenced with immunoSEQ multiplex PCR; TCRdb's copy has only in-frame clones and lacks some. In the table there are about 210,000 clones, 70% to 85% of which are singletons. The sample consisted of peripheral blood. The receptors derive from a woman older than 75 with COVID-19, enrolled during active disease.

This chain joins TRBV5-4 and TRBJ2-3, with D unclear. This CDR3 has 15 amino acids. Germline lookup yields CDR1 SGHNT and CDR2 YYREEE (reference sequence). Deletions cut 0 bases from V and 0 bases from J, with 8 bases between. This CDR3 reads CASSLGSQSTDTQYF. The DNA of the CDR3 is TGTGCCAGCAGCTTGGGGTCCCAGAGCACAGATACGCAGTATTTT.

The chain uses TRBV5-1 and TRBJ1-5; D might be TRBD1 (5 bases). The germline V and J ends were trimmed by 3 bases and 1 base, with 11 bases remaining between them. The germline CDR1 and CDR2 sequences are SGHRS and YFSETQ. The CDR3 extends over 15 amino acids. For the CDR3, the DNA is TGCGCCAGCAGCTGGGGAGGGGTCAGCAATCAGCCCCAGCATTTT. It codes for CASSWGGVSNQPQHF.

The gene calls are TRBV5-1 and TRBJ2-5; 12 bases align to TRBD2. CDR1 and CDR2 (germline): SGHRS, YFSETQ. This CDR3 is 15 amino acids long. V was clipped by 1 base and J by 5 bases; unmatched bases: 3. CDR3 in DNA: TGCGCCAGCAGCTTGACCGGGACTAGCGGGGAGACCCAGTACTTC. Translating it yields CASSLTGTSGETQYF.

The CDR3 protein is CASSIDPRYYGNQPQHF. The CDR3 nucleotides are TGTGCCAGTAGTATAGATCCCAGGTATTACGGCAATCAGCCCCAGCATTTT. The chain recombines TRBV19 with TRBJ1-5; no clear D gene. This CDR3 spans 17 amino acids. The V gene lost 0 bases and the J gene lost 2 bases, with 14 bases spanning the gap. Germline V gene lookup returns CDR1 LNHDA and CDR2 SQIVND (reference sequence).

V and J are TRBV6-5 and TRBJ1-1, with TRBD1 identical over 9 bases. V shed 7 bases and J 6 bases; nucleotides not matched to a gene: 6. Germline lookup yields CDR1 MNHEY and CDR2 SVGAGI. CDR3 length: 13 residues. The CDR3 loop reads CASNEQGAAEAFF. CDR3 bases: TGTGCCAGCAACGAACAGGGGGCGGCTGAAGCTTTCTTT.

The chain joins TRBV6-5 to TRBJ2-7; 8 nucleotides align to TRBD2. The germline V gene has CDR1 MNHEY and CDR2 SVGAGI. The CDR3 loop spans 14 amino acids. After removal of 3 bases from V and 3 bases from J, the junction contained 4 bases not matched to a gene. The CDR3: CASSYSSGGYEQYF. CDR3 DNA: TGTGCCAGCAGTTATTCCAGCGGGGGCTACGAGCAGTACTTC.

V and J are TRBV5-1 and TRBJ2-4; TRBD2 agrees at 10 bases. Losses at the gene ends were 4 bases for V and 5 bases for J; bases not matched to a gene: 6. The CDR3 is made up of 15 amino acids. In germline, CDR1 is SGHRS, CDR2 YFSETQ. The CDR3 bases are TGCGCCAGCAGCCGACCCCTAGCGGGGGAAAACATTCAGTACTTC. The encoded protein is CASSRPLAGENIQYF. Filled out from reference TRBV5-1 and TRBJ2-4, the complete variable domain reads KAGVTQTPRYLIKTRGQQVTLSCSPISGHRSVSWYQQTPGQGLQFLFEYFSETQRNKGNFPGRFSGRQFSNSRSEMNVSTLELGDSALYLCASSRPLAGENIQYFGAGTRLSVL.

The chain links TRBV5-1 to TRBJ2-7, with 8 bases lining up with TRBD1. The V segment lost 1 base and the J segment 0 bases; nucleotides outside the gene matches: 3. This CDR3 is 15 amino acids long. The V gene's germline CDR1 is SGHRS and CDR2 YFSETQ. Written as DNA, the CDR3 is TGCGCCAGCAGCTTGAAGGGACAGGACTCCTACGAGCAGTACTTC. Protein: CASSLKGQDSYEQYF.

The chain employs TRBV28 and TRBJ2-7; 7 positions match TRBD2. The CDR3 loop spans 15 amino acids. Trimming removed 4 bases from V and 6 bases from J; junction bases left unmatched: 12. CDR1 MDHEN and CDR2 SYDVKM come from the germline V gene. CDR3 sequence (DNA): TGTGCCAGCAGTTCCTTCACAGGCCCGGGGGGCGAGCAGTACTTC. Translation gives CASSSFTGPGGEQYF.

This clone was detected only a few times. V gene TRBV7-9 combines with J gene TRBJ1-6; TRBD1 matches 7 bases. The J segment lost 6 bases and the V segment lost 5 bases, leaving 7 bases of the junction unmatched. The CDR3 is 15 amino acids. Germline CDR1 reads SEHNR; CDR2 reads FQNEAQ (reference sequence). The CDR3 loop is CASSPPGTANSPLHF. The CDR3 DNA reads TGTGCCAGCAGCCCCCCCGGGACAGCTAATTCACCCCTCCACTTT.

J is TRBJ2-7 and V is TRBV7-8; the match to TRBD1 covers 9 bases. Per the germline V gene, CDR1 is SGHVS and CDR2 is FQNEAQ. The junction had 14 bases not matched to a gene; V was cut back by 6 bases and J by 8 bases. CDR3 size: 15 residues. CDR3 DNA: TGTGCCAGCAGGTCCCCGGGACAGGGCCACCTAAAGCAGTACTTC. This encodes CASRSPGQGHLKQYF.

This clone was observed a single time. V gene TRBV5-1 combines with J gene TRBJ1-5, with 9 bases identical to TRBD1. In germline, CDR1 is SGHRS, CDR2 YFSETQ. V dropped 4 bases and J dropped 7; count of bases not matched to a gene: 9. The CDR3 covers 15 residues. CDR3 nucleotides: TGCGCCAGCAGCCTTACAGGGGGCGGAGAGCAGCCCCAGCATTTT. This codes for CASSLTGGGEQPQHF.

Only one count was recorded for this clone. The V call is TRBV12-3 or TRBV12-4, the J call TRBJ1-1, with TRBD1 matching over 8 bases. J was trimmed by 9 bases and V by 6 bases; bases with no gene match: 9. The CDR3 is 13 amino acids. The CDR3 loop is CASRELTGGKAFF. As DNA, the CDR3 is TGTGCCAGCAGGGAGTTAACAGGGGGTAAAGCTTTCTTT.

The CDR3 here is CASSQWDRGGTEAFF. The CDR3 DNA is TGTGCCAGCAGCCAGTGGGACAGGGGGGGAACTGAAGCTTTCTTT. The rearrangement links TRBV3-1 (or the pseudogene TRBV3-2) to TRBJ1-1, with 11 bases identical to TRBD1. Germline CDR1 reads LGHDT; CDR2 reads YNNKEL (reference sequence). The CDR3 is 15 residues long. Losses at the gene ends were 3 bases for V and 5 bases for J; bases not matched to a gene: 5.

The rearrangement uses TRBV28 and TRBJ1-6; perhaps TRBD1 as D (6 bases). The CDR3 covers 14 residues. V lost 5 bases to trimming and J lost 9 bases, with 14 bases between them. Germline values: CDR1 MDHEN, CDR2 SYDVKM. The CDR3 protein is CASSQGSGSSPLHF. In nucleotides, the CDR3 is TGTGCCAGCAGTCAGGGGAGTGGGAGTTCACCCCTCCACTTT.

The gene calls are TRBV2 and TRBJ1-1; D gene unclear. The germline CDR1 and CDR2 sequences are SNHLY and FYNNEI. V was trimmed by 0 bases and J by 1 base, leaving 6 bases between them. The CDR3 sequence is 14 residues long. The CDR3 reads CASSEARWNTEAFF. In nucleotides, the CDR3 is TGTGCCAGCAGTGAAGCGCGATGGAACACTGAAGCTTTCTTT.

This chain uses TRBV5-6 with TRBJ2-3; D might be TRBD2 (6 bases). Germline V gene lookup returns CDR1 SGHDT and CDR2 YYEEEE. V shed 4 bases and J shed 7 bases, with 25 bases lying between them. The CDR3 is 17 residues long. This CDR3 is CASSAVIGRGPVNTQYF. CDR3 nucleotide sequence: TGTGCCAGCAGCGCCGTAATCGGGCGGGGCCCCGTAAATACGCAGTATTTT. The variable domain in full, completed from reference TRBV5-6 and TRBJ2-3, reads DAGVTQSPTHLIKTRGQQVTLRCSPKSGHDTVSWYQQALGQGPQFIFQYYEEEERQRGNFPDRFSGHQFPNYSSELNVNALLLGDSALYLCASSAVIGRGPVNTQYFGPGTRLTVL.

The chain couples TRBV2 to TRBJ2-1, with TRBD2 identical over 10 bases. Germline V gene data show CDR1 as SNHLY and CDR2 as FYNNEI. V trimming: 8 bases; J trimming: 6 bases; junction bases outside the gene matches: 10. This CDR3 has 15 amino acids. CDR3 DNA: TGTGCCAGCCGGGCCGGACTAGCGGTTGGCAATGAGCAGTTCTTC. It encodes CASRAGLAVGNEQFF.

This clone was recorded once. The CDR3 DNA sequence: TGTGCCAGCAGCTTGTATCAGGGGACCGGGCAGTTCTTC. It specifies CASSLYQGTGQFF. The chain employs TRBV7-9 and TRBJ2-1; D perhaps matches TRBD1 (6 bases). The CDR3 runs 13 residues. V dropped 3 bases and J dropped 12 bases, with 15 bases sitting between them. Germline CDR1 is SEHNR and CDR2 is FQNEAQ (reference sequence).

J is TRBJ2-5 and V is TRBV2; D is unresolved. The length of the CDR3 is 14 residues. Trimming stripped 6 bases from V and 4 bases from J, with 15 bases between. Germline CDR1 and CDR2: SNHLY and FYNNEI. The CDR3 region is CASRASLGRETQYF. The DNA of the CDR3 is TGTGCCAGCAGGGCGAGCCTAGGCCGAGAGACCCAGTACTTC.

This chain connects TRBV10-3 to TRBJ2-1; no firm D call. Per the germline V gene, CDR1 is ENHRY and CDR2 is SYGVKD. Deletions cut 0 bases from V and 13 bases from J, with 13 bases between. This CDR3 has 13 amino acids. The CDR3 sequence is CAISESGDGGQFF. The CDR3 DNA is TGTGCCATCAGTGAGTCAGGAGATGGCGGACAGTTCTTC.